The sequence of this TCR beta chain was determined in a study of cytomegalovirus exposure and HLA in healthy donors. Findings of the study overall: Relative to the roughly 690-donor mean, N-insertions were reportedly fewer in an Asian-associated ancestry cluster in a later analysis.

There are 14 residues in the CDR3. The V gene's germline CDR1 is MNHEY and CDR2 SVGAGI. Trimming removed 6 bases from V and 2 bases from J; junction bases left unmatched: 4. Points on this clone: What it recognizes is unknown.

The PCR used 60 Vbeta and 13 Jbeta primers. Assay used: immunoSEQ multiplex PCR; TCRdb lists only in-frame clones, some missing. The sample lists some 200,000 clones, approximately 70% seen once, with 2.6% in the top ten. The receptor was isolated from a man aged 35 to 55 in good health and CMV-seropositive. The V gene is TRBV6-5, the J gene TRBJ1-2; 9 bases map to TRBD1. The sequenced sample was PBMCs. CDR3 in amino acids: CASSRGTGNYGYTF. The CDR3 DNA reads TGTGCCAGCAGCCGCGGGACAGGGAACTATGGCTACACCTTC.